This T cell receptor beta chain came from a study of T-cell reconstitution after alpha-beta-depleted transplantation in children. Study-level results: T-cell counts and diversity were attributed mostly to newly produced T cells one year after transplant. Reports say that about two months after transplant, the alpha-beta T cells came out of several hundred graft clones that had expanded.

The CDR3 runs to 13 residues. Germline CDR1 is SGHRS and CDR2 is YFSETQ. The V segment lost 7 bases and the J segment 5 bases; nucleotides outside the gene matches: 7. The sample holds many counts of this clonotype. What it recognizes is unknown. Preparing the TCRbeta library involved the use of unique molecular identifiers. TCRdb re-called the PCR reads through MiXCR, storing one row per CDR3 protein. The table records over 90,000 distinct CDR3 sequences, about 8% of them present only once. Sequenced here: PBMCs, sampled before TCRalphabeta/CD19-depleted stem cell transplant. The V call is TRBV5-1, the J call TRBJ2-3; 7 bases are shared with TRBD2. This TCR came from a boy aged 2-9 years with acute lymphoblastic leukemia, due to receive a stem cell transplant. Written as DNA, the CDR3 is TGCGCCAGCTCCTGGGGGGGGAGAGATACGCAGTATTTT. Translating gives CASSWGGRDTQYF.